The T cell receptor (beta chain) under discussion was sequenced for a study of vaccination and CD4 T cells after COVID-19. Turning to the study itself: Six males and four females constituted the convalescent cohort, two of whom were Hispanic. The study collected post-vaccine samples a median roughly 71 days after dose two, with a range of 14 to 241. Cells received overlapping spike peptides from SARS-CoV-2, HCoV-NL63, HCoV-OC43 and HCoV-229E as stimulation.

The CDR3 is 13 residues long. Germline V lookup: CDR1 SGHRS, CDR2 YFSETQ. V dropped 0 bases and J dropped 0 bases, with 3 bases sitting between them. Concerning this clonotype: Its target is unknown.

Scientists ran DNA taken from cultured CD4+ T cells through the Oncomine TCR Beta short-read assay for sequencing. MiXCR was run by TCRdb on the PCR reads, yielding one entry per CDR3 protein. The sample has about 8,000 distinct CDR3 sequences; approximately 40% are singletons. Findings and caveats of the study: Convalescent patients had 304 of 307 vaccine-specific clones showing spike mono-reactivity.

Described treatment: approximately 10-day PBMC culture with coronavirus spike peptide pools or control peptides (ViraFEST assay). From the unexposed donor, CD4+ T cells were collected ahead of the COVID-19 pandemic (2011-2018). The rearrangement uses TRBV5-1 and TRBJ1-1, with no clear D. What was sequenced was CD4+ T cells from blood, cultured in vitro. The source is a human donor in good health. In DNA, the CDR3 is TGCGCCAGCAGCTTGGGCATGAACACTGAAGCTTTCTTT. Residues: CASSLGMNTEAFF.